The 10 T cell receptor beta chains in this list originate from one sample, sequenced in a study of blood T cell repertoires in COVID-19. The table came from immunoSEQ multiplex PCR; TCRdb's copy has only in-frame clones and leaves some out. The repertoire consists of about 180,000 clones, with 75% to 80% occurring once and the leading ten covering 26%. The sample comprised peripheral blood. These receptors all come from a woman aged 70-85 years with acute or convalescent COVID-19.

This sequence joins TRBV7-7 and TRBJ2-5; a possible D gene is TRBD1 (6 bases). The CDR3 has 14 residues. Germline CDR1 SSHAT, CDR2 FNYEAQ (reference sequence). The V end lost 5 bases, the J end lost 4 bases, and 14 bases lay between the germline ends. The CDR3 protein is CASSDLGAGETQYF. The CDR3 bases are TGTGCCAGCAGCGACCTGGGGGCGGGAGAGACCCAGTACTTC.

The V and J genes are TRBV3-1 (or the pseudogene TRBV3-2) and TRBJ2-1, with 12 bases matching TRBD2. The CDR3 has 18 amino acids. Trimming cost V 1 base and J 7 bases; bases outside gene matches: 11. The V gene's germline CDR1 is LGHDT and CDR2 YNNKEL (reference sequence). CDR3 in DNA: TGTGCCAGCAGCCAAGTTATGTCAGGGCTAGCGGGAGGGAATGAGCAGTTCTTC. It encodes CASSQVMSGLAGGNEQFF.

As DNA, the CDR3 is TGCGCCAGCAGTGAGATTCGACAGGGATCCTACGAGCAGTACTTC. Protein product: CASSEIRQGSYEQYF. The V and J genes are TRBV10-2 and TRBJ2-7; 7 positions agree with TRBD1. Germline CDR1 and CDR2: WSHSY and SAAADI. This CDR3 has 15 residues. J gave up 1 base and V 2 bases, and 5 bases lay outside the gene matches.

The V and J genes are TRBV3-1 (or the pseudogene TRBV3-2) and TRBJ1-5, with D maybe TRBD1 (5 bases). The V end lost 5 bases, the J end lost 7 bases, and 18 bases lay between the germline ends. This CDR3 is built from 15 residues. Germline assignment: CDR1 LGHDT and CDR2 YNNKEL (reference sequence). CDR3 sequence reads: CASSSGVGAGQPQHF. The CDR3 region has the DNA TGTGCCAGCAGCTCCGGGGTCGGGGCGGGGCAGCCCCAGCATTTT.

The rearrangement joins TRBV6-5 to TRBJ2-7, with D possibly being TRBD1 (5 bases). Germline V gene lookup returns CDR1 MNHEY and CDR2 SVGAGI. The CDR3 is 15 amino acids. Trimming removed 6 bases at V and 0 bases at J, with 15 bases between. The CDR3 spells CASRVTVSSSYEQYF. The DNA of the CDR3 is TGTGCCAGCAGAGTGACAGTTTCTAGCTCCTACGAGCAGTACTTC.

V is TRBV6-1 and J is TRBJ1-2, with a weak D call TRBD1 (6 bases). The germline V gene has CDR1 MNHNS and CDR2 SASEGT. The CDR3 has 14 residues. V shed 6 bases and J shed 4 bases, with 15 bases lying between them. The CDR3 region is CASSNQQQGYGYTF. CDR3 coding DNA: TGTGCCAGCAGCAACCAACAACAGGGCTATGGCTACACCTTC.

CDR3: CASSSIREDQPQHF. CDR3 nucleotides: TGTGCCAGTAGTTCCATCAGGGAGGATCAGCCCCAGCATTTT. The chain has TRBV19 and TRBJ1-5; maybe TRBD1 (5 bases). The length of the CDR3 is 14 residues. Germline assignment: CDR1 LNHDA and CDR2 SQIVND (reference sequence). Between the trimmed V and J ends, which lost 5 bases and 5 bases, there was a span of 13 bases.

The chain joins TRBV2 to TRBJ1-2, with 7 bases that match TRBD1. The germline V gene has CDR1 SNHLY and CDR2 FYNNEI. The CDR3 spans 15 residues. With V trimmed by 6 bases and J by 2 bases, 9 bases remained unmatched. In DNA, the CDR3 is TGTGCCAGCAGAGGGGGGAAGACAGGGAACTATGGCTACACCTTC. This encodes CASRGGKTGNYGYTF.

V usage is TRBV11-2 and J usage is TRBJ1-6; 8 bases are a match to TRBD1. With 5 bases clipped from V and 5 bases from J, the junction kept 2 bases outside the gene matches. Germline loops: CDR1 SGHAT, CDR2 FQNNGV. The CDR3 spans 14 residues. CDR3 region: CASSPTGDNSPLHF. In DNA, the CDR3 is TGTGCCAGCAGCCCGACAGGGGATAATTCACCCCTCCACTTT.

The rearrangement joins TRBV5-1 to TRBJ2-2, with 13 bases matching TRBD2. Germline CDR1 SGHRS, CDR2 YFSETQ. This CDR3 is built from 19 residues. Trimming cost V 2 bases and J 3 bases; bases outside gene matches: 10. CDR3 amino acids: CASSFKKPGLAGHTGELFF. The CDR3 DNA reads TGCGCCAGCAGCTTCAAGAAACCGGGACTAGCGGGACACACCGGGGAGCTGTTTTTT.